This T cell receptor (beta chain) was captured in a study of T cell responses to AZD1222 COVID-19 vaccine. The protocol was immunoSEQ multiplex PCR, while the TCRdb copy is restricted to in-frame clones and leaves out a portion. The sample consists of some 71,000 clones, 89% of them appearing once. The CDR3 covers 13 residues. V was shortened by 2 bases and J by 5 bases, with 9 bases between the two germline ends. Per the germline V gene, CDR1 is MNHNY and CDR2 is SVGAGI (reference sequence). The TCR was taken from an adult who received the AZD1222 COVID-19 vaccine. The chain links TRBV6-6 to TRBJ1-1; D is unclear. This specimen consisted of peripheral blood, obtained 28 days after the second AZD1222 dose. CDR3 amino acids: CASSYGERTEAFF. The CDR3 coding sequence is TGTGCCAGCAGTTACGGGGAGAGGACTGAAGCTTTCTTT.